The 14 T cell receptor beta chains below were found in one sample sequenced in a study of technical replicates of blood from a few donors. Sequencing was performed with immunoSEQ multiplex PCR; in TCRdb, only in-frame clones are kept and a portion is missing. The data contain roughly 82,000 clones, roughly 95% of them singletons. Sequenced material: T cells isolated from PBMCs. The receptors come from a human donor in good health.

The chain links TRBV29-1 to TRBJ2-1; D is uncertain. CDR3 length equals 12 residues. Trimming took 4 bases from V and 3 from J, leaving 7 bases between them. Per the germline V gene, CDR1 is SQVTM and CDR2 is ANQGSEA. The DNA of the CDR3 is TGCAGCGTTGGGTCCGGCTACAATGAGCAGTTCTTC. Its protein is CSVGSGYNEQFF.

This rearrangement joins TRBV6-5 to TRBJ1-1; 8 nucleotides agree with TRBD1. This CDR3 is 15 amino acids long. The germline CDR1 and CDR2 sequences are MNHEY and SVGAGI. V was clipped by 8 bases and J by 1 base; unmatched bases: 9. CDR3 nucleotide sequence: TGTGCCAGCCGGTTACAGGGGGAAGGGAACACTGAAGCTTTCTTT. It yields the protein CASRLQGEGNTEAFF.

V is TRBV5-1 and J is TRBJ2-3; 7 positions match TRBD2. J lost 3 bases, V lost 0 bases, and 10 bases had no gene match. Germline values: CDR1 SGHRS, CDR2 YFSETQ. The CDR3 has 17 amino acids. CDR3 bases: TGCGCCAGCAGCTTGGCCTTGTCTAGCGGAGGGACAGATACGCAGTATTTT. It codes for CASSLALSSGGTDTQYF.

The V and J genes are TRBV7-2 and TRBJ1-2, with D possibly matching TRBD1 (5 bases). Deletions cut 4 bases from V and 3 bases from J, with 12 bases between. The CDR3 extends over 14 amino acids. Germline values: CDR1 SGHTA, CDR2 FQGNSA. The CDR3 DNA follows: TGTGCCAGCAGCTACGACAGACTTTACTATGGCTACACCTTC. Translation: CASSYDRLYYGYTF. Drawing the rest from reference TRBV7-2 and TRBJ1-2, the complete variable domain is GAGVSQSPSNKVTEKGKDVELRCDPISGHTALYWYRQSLGQGLEFLIYFQGNSAPDKSGLPSDRFSAERTGGSVSTLTIQRTQQEDSAVYLCASSYDRLYYGYTFGSGTRLTVV.

The rearrangement joins TRBV4-1 to TRBJ1-2; 7 nucleotides line up with TRBD1. The germline CDR1 and CDR2 sequences are MGHRA and YSYEKL. CDR3 size: 15 residues. With V trimmed by 1 base and J by 4 bases, 6 bases remained unmatched. This chain's CDR3 is CASSQVRTGSYGYTF. CDR3 bases: TGCGCCAGCAGCCAAGTCAGGACAGGTAGCTATGGCTACACCTTC.

V gene TRBV5-4 combines with J gene TRBJ2-2; 12 bases match TRBD1. The CDR3 is 15 residues long. V was clipped by 4 bases and J by 7 bases; unmatched bases: 5. In germline, CDR1 is SGHNT, CDR2 YYREEE (reference sequence). The CDR3 loop is CASSMGQGAGGELFF. CDR3 sequence (DNA): TGTGCCAGCAGCATGGGACAGGGGGCAGGCGGGGAGCTGTTTTTT.

The chain uses TRBV28 and TRBJ1-5; 7 bases align to TRBD1. Germline V gene data show CDR1 as MDHEN and CDR2 as SYDVKM. The CDR3 consists of 14 residues. Trimming cost V 5 bases and J 5 bases; bases outside gene matches: 6. CDR3 bases: TGTGCCAGCAGTGTACAGGGGAACTATCAGCCCCAGCATTTT. Translated, it gives CASSVQGNYQPQHF.

The rearrangement uses TRBV28 and TRBJ2-7; 9 nucleotides agree with TRBD1. CDR3 length: 14 residues. Germline loops: CDR1 MDHEN, CDR2 SYDVKM. The V and J ends lost 5 bases and 4 bases, in that order; junction bases with no gene match: 6. The CDR3, as DNA: TGTGCCAGCAGTATGACAGGGGGTGTTTACGAGCAGTACTTC. Residues: CASSMTGGVYEQYF.

This chain links TRBV11-2 with TRBJ2-7; D is uncertain. The V gene lost 5 bases and the J gene lost 2 bases, with 13 bases spanning the gap. The CDR3 loop spans 14 amino acids. The V gene's germline CDR1 is SGHAT and CDR2 FQNNGV. This CDR3 is CASSQARTTYEQYF. The CDR3 nucleotides read TGTGCCAGCAGCCAAGCGCGTACCACCTACGAGCAGTACTTC.

This chain connects TRBV10-3 to TRBJ2-1; no reliable D call. The CDR3 runs 18 residues. Between the trimmed V and J ends, which lost 3 bases and 4 bases, there was a span of 22 bases. The germline CDR1 and CDR2 sequences are ENHRY and SYGVKD. Here the CDR3 reads CAISDIRSYVAAYNEQFF. The CDR3 coding sequence is TGTGCCATCAGTGATATACGTAGTTATGTGGCGGCGTACAATGAGCAGTTCTTC.

J is TRBJ2-7 and V is TRBV27; 11 bases agree with TRBD2. Germline V gene sequence: CDR1 MNHEY, CDR2 SMNVEV (reference sequence). This CDR3 is 15 amino acids long. V trimming: 0 bases; J trimming: 2 bases; junction bases outside the gene matches: 0. This chain's CDR3 is CASSLSSGRAYEQYF. The DNA of the CDR3 is TGTGCCAGCAGTTTATCTAGCGGGAGGGCCTACGAGCAGTACTTC.

This clone is a singleton in its sample. The rearrangement uses TRBV28 and TRBJ1-2; weak D call: TRBD1 (6 bases). CDR1 is MDHEN, CDR2 SYDVKM, per germline. The CDR3 covers 13 residues. Trimming cost V 4 bases and J 8 bases, with 14 bases left between them. DNA for the CDR3: TGTGCCAGCAGTTATCAGGGGACAAGCGGCTACACCTTC. It is translated as CASSYQGTSGYTF.

The gene calls are TRBV10-3 and TRBJ1-5; maybe TRBD1 (5 bases). V shed 11 bases and J shed 1 base, with 12 bases lying between them. This CDR3 spans 13 amino acids. Per the germline V gene, CDR1 is ENHRY and CDR2 is SYGVKD. This CDR3 is CAVGGQSNQPQHF. The CDR3 nucleotides read TGTGCCGTCGGGGGTCAGAGCAATCAGCCCCAGCATTTT.

The chain joins TRBV18 to TRBJ2-3; 9 bases align to TRBD1. Germline CDR1 is KGHSH and CDR2 is LQKENI. With 2 bases clipped from V and 5 bases from J, the junction kept 11 bases outside the gene matches. The CDR3 has 17 residues. CDR3 coding DNA: TGTGCCAGCTCACCAGAGCTTTTGCGGACAGGGGAAGATACGCAGTATTTT. Translation: CASSPELLRTGEDTQYF.